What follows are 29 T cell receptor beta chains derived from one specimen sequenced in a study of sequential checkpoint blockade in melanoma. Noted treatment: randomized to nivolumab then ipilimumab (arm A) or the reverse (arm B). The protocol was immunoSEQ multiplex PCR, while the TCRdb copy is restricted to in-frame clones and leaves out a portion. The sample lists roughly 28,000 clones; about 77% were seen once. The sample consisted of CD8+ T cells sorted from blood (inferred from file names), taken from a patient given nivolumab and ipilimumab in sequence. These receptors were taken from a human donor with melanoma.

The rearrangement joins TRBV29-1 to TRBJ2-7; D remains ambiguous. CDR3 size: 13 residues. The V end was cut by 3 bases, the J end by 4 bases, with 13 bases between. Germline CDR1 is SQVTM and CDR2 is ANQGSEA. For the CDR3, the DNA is TGCAGCGTTGAGGGCACTGACCTTTACGAGCAGTACTTC. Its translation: CSVEGTDLYEQYF.

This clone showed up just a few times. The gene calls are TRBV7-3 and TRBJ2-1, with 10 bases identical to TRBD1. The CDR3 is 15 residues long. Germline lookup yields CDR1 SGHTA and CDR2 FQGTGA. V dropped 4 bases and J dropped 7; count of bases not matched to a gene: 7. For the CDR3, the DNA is TGTGCCAGCAGCTCAGGACAGGGGGTTAAGAATGAGCAGTTCTTC. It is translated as CASSSGQGVKNEQFF.

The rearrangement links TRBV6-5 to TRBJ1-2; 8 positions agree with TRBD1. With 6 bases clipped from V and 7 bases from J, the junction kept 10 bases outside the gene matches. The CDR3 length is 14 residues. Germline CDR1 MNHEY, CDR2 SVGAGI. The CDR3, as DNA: TGTGCCAGCAGGTCGACAGGGGAATGGGGTGGCTACACCTTC. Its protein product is CASRSTGEWGGYTF.

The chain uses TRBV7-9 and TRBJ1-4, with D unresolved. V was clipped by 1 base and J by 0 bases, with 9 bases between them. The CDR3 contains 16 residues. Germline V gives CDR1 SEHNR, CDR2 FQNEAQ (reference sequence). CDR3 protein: CASSLDSPATNEKLFF. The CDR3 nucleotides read TGTGCCAGCAGCTTAGACAGCCCTGCAACTAATGAAAAACTGTTTTTT.

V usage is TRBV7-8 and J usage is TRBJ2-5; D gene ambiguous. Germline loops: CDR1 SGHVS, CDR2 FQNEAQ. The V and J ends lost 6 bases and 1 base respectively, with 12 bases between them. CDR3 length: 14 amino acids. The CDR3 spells CASRPRGPQETQYF. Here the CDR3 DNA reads TGTGCCAGCAGACCCCGCGGCCCCCAAGAGACCCAGTACTTC.

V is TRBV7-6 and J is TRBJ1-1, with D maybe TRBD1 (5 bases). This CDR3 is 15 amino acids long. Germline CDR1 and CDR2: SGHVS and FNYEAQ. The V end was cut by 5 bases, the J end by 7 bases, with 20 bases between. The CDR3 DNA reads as TGTGCCAGCAGCCACTCCTTAACAGGCGGTAATGAAGCTTTCTTT. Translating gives CASSHSLTGGNEAFF.

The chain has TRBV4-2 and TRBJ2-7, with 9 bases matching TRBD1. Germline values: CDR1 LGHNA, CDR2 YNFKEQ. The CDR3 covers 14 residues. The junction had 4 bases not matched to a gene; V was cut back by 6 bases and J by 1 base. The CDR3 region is CASSGQGSSYEQYF. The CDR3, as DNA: TGTGCCAGCAGTGGACAGGGGTCGTCCTACGAGCAGTACTTC.

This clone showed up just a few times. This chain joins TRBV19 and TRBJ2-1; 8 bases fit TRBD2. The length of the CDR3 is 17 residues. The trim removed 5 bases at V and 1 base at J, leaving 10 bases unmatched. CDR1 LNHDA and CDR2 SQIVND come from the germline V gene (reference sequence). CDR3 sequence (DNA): TGTGCCAGTAGTCTAGGTAGCGGGATACCATCCTACAATGAGCAGTTCTTC. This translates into CASSLGSGIPSYNEQFF.

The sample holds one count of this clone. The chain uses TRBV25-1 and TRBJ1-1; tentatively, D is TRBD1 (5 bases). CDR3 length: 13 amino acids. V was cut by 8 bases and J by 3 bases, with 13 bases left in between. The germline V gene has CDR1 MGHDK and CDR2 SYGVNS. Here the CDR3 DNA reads TGTGCCAGCGGCCAAGGGGAATACACTGAAGCTTTCTTT. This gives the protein CASGQGEYTEAFF.

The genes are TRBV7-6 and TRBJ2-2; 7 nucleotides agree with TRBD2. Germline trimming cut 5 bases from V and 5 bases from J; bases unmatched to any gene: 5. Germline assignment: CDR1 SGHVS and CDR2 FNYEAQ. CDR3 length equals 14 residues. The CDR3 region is CASSAVGGTGELFF. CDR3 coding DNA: TGTGCCAGCAGCGCAGTGGGAGGGACCGGGGAGCTGTTTTTT.

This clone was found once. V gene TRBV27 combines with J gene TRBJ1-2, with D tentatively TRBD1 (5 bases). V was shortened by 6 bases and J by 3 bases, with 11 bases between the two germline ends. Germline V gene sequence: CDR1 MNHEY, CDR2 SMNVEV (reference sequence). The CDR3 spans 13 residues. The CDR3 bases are TGTGCCAGCAGCCGCTTAGGGGACTATGGCTACACCTTC. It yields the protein CASSRLGDYGYTF.

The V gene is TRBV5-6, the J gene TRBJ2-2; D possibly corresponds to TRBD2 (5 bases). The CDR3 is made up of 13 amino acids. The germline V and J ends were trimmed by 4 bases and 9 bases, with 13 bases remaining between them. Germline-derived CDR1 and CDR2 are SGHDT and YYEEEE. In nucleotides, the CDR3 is TGTGCCAGCAGCGGGAGACGGCTCAGGGAGCTGTTTTTT. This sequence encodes CASSGRRLRELFF.

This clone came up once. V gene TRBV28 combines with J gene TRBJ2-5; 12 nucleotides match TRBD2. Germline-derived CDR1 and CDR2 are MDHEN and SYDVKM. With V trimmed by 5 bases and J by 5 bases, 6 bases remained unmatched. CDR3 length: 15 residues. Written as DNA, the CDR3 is TGTGCCAGCAGTCTCGGACTAGCGGGACACGAGACCCAGTACTTC. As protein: CASSLGLAGHETQYF.

CDR3 DNA: TGTGCCAGCAGCTTAGGGCGGGGGGGCCGGAACGAGCAGTACTTC. Amino acid sequence: CASSLGRGGRNEQYF. The chain has TRBV7-9 and TRBJ2-7; TRBD2 matches at 9 bases. With 1 base clipped from V and 5 bases from J, the junction kept 6 bases outside the gene matches. The CDR3 runs 15 residues. The germline V gene has CDR1 SEHNR and CDR2 FQNEAQ (reference sequence). Full variable domain (remainder filled in from reference TRBV7-9 and TRBJ2-7): DTGVSQNPRHKITKRGQNVTFRCDPISEHNRLYWYRQTLGQGPEFLTYFQNEAQLEKSRLLSDRFSAERPKGSFSTLEIQRTEQGDSAMYLCASSLGRGGRNEQYFGPGTRLTVT.

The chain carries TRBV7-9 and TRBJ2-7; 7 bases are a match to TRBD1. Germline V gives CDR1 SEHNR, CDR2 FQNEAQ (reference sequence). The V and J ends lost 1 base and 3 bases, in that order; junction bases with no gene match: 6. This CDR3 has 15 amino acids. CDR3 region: CASSLDYRGYYEQYF. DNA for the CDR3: TGTGCCAGCAGCTTAGATTACAGGGGTTACTACGAGCAGTACTTC.

The CDR3 DNA follows: TGTGCCAGCAGCCGGGACAGGCGGAAGGCTGGCTACACCTTC. This encodes CASSRDRRKAGYTF. The chain employs TRBV7-4 and TRBJ1-2; 8 positions agree with TRBD1. Unmatched junction bases numbered 9, after V lost 5 bases and J lost 7 bases. Per germline, CDR1 SGHVT and CDR2 SQSDAQ. There are 14 residues in the CDR3.

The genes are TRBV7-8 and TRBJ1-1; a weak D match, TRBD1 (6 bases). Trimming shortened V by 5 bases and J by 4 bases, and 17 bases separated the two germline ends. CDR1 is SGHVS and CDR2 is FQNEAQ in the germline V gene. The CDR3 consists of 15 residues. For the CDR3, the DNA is TGTGCCAGCAGCCCGGGACGGACAGAACGCACTGAAGCTTTCTTT. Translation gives CASSPGRTERTEAFF.

The CDR3 DNA reads TGTGCCAGCAGCTTGTACGGTGGTGAGACCCAGTACTTC. Protein product: CASSLYGGETQYF. The J gene is TRBJ2-5, the V gene TRBV5-5; D is undetermined. There are 13 residues in the CDR3. From germline, CDR1 is SGHKS and CDR2 YYEKEE (reference sequence). V was cut by 1 base and J by 5 bases, with 9 bases left in between.

As DNA, the CDR3 is TGTGCCAGCAGCTCATCACAGGGGTCCAGCTCTGGAAACACCATATATTTT. This encodes CASSSSQGSSSGNTIYF. The gene calls are TRBV7-9 and TRBJ1-3; 7 bases agree with TRBD1. Unmatched junction bases numbered 9, after V lost 4 bases and J lost 0 bases. The CDR3 is 17 residues long. CDR1 and CDR2 (germline): SEHNR, FQNEAQ (reference sequence).

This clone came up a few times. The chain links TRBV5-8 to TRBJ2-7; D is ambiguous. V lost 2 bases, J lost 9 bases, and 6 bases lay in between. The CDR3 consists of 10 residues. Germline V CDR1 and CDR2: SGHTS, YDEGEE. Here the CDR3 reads CASSLLAQYF. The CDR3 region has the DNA TGTGCCAGCAGCTTATTAGCGCAGTACTTC. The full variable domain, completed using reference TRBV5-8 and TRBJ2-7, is EAGVTQSPTHLIKTRGQQATLRCSPISGHTSVYWYQQALGLGLQFLLWYDEGEERNRGNFPPRFSGRQFPNYSSELNVNALELEDSALYLCASSLLAQYFGPGTRLTVT.

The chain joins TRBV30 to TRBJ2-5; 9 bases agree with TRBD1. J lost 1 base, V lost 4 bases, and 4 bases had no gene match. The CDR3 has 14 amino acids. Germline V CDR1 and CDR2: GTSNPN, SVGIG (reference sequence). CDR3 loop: CAWTGTGTQETQYF. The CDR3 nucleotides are TGTGCCTGGACCGGGACAGGGACCCAAGAGACCCAGTACTTC. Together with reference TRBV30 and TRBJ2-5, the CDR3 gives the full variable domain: SQTIHQWPATLVQPVGSPLSLECTVEGTSNPNLYWYRQAAGRGLQLLFYSVGIGQISSEVPQNLSASRPQDRQFILSSKKLLLSDSGFYLCAWTGTGTQETQYFGPGTRLLVL.

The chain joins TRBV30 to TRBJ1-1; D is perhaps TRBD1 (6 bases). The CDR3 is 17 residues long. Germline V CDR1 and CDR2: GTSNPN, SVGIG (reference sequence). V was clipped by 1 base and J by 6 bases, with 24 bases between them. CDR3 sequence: CAWSDRNLGQGTAEAFF. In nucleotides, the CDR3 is TGTGCCTGGAGTGACAGAAACCTCGGGCAGGGGACGGCTGAAGCTTTCTTT.

This chain's CDR3 is CASSSLGETDTQYF. Written as DNA, the CDR3 is TGTGCCAGCAGCTCCCTAGGGGAAACAGATACGCAGTATTTT. V is TRBV5-4 and J is TRBJ2-3; a weak D match, TRBD1 (5 bases). The CDR3 spans 14 residues. Germline V lookup: CDR1 SGHNT, CDR2 YYREEE (reference sequence). V lost 3 bases and J lost 3, with 11 bases in between.

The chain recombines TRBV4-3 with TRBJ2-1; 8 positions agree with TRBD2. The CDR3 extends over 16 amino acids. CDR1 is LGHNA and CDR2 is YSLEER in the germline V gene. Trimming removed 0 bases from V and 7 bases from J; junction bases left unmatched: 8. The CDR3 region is CASSQDSRGGRNEQFF. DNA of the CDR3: TGCGCCAGCAGCCAAGATTCCCGGGGGGGCAGGAATGAGCAGTTCTTC.

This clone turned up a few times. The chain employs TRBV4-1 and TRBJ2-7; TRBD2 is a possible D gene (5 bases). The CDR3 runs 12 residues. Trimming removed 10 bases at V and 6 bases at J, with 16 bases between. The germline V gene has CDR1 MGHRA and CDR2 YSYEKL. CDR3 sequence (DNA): TGCGCCACTTCGGGGTTCCGGGGCGAGCAGTACTTC. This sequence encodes CATSGFRGEQYF.

The chain's CDR3 is CASSSLQVYNEQFF. CDR3 sequence (DNA): TGTGCCAGCAGTTCACTGCAGGTTTACAATGAGCAGTTCTTC. The chain has TRBV6-6 and TRBJ2-1, with D hard to call. This CDR3 comprises 14 residues. CDR1 is MNHNY, CDR2 SVGAGI, per germline (reference sequence). V lost 4 bases, J lost 4 bases, and 11 bases lay in between.

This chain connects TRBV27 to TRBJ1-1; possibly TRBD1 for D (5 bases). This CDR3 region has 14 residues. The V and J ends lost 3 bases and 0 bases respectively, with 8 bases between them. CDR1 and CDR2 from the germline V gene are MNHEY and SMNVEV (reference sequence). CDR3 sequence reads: CASSLPGMNTEAFF. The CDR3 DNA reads TGTGCCAGCAGTTTGCCAGGGATGAACACTGAAGCTTTCTTT.

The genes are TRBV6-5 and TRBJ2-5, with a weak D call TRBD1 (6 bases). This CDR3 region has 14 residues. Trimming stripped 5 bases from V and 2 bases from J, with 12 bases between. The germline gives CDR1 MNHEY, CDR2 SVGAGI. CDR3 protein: CASSMWTDQETQYF. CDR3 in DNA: TGTGCCAGCAGTATGTGGACAGATCAAGAGACCCAGTACTTC.

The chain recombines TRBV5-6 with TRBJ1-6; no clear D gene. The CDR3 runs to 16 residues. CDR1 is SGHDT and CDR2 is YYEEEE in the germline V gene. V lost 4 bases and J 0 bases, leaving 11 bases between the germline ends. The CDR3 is CASSVELSSYNSPLHF. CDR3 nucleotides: TGTGCCAGCAGCGTCGAGTTGAGCTCCTATAATTCACCCCTCCACTTT.